Reported below is one T cell receptor beta chain. Its antigen is currently unknown. Trimming stripped 0 bases from V and 0 bases from J, with 8 bases between. The germline V gene encodes CDR1 SGHTA and CDR2 FQGTGA. This CDR3 has 16 residues. This entry belongs to a study of graft-versus-host responses after intestinal transplantation. Assay: immunoSEQ multiplex PCR; the TCRdb copy retains only in-frame clones and omits some. The sample has more than 65,000 clones, roughly 91% seen once. The chain employs TRBV7-3 and TRBJ2-2; tentatively, D is TRBD1 (6 bases). The receptor was isolated from a human donor who received an intestinal transplant. Material: unstimulated CD4+ T cells sorted from spleen or lymph node cells, obtained before intestinal transplant. CDR3 sequence: CASSLTGGPNTGELFF. The DNA for the CDR3 is TGTGCCAGCAGCTTAACAGGGGGACCGAACACCGGGGAGCTGTTTTTT.